One and the same sample provided the 9 T cell receptor beta chains below, sequenced in a study of Graves' ophthalmopathy and Graves' hyperthyroidism listed by TCRdb under 2018. Sequencing was performed on an Illumina HiSeq 2000. For repertoire sequencing, the TCR beta CDR3 regions were amplified from RNA transcripts. The first round was an RT-PCR using HTBI primers with the Qiagen OneStep RT-PCR kit, and this first round was followed by a second-round multiplex PCR, then size selection and purification. TCRdb cleaned the public reads at Q25 with fastp, built clones with MiXCR and kept in-frame beta chains. Rows with a matching CDR3 protein are joined into one entry that keeps the most common DNA and genes. This sample holds about 400,000 distinct CDR3 sequences; 21% were observed only once. The ten largest clonotypes hold around 3.1% of the sample. Sequences were obtained from peripheral blood. Every receptor here comes from a young woman with stable Graves' hyperthyroidism. Donor details come from another sample of the same person, matched by shared clones.

V usage is TRBV6-1 and J usage is TRBJ1-5, with TRBD1 as a possible D gene (5 bases). Trimming left V 6 bases short and J 6 bases short, with 15 bases between. The CDR3 spans 14 residues. Germline V gene data show CDR1 as MNHNS and CDR2 as SASEGT. The CDR3 bases are TGTGCCAGCAGGTTGGCAGGGAGTAGTCAGCCCCAGCATTTT. This translates into CASRLAGSSQPQHF.

This clonotype was counted at least ten times. One end of the junction is discordant with germline, which a read error may explain. The rearrangement links TRBV6-2 or TRBV6-3 to TRBJ2-4; TRBD1 might be the D (6 bases). Per the germline V gene, CDR1 is MNHEY and CDR2 is SVGEGT. This CDR3 has 14 residues. CDR3 bases: TGTGCCAGCAAGATGGGGCAGCTCGGGGACATTAAGTACTTC. Translated, it gives CASKMGQLGDIKYF.

The CDR3 spells CASSRGTGSETQYF. The CDR3 coding sequence is TGCGCCAGCAGCCGAGGGACAGGCTCCGAGACCCAGTACTTC. J is TRBJ2-5 and V is TRBV4-1; 8 bases align to TRBD1. CDR1 and CDR2 from the germline V gene are MGHRA and YSYEKL. CDR3 length equals 14 residues. The V and J ends lost 4 bases and 5 bases, in that order; junction bases with no gene match: 6.

This clonotype was seen at least ten times. The V call is TRBV25-1, the J call TRBJ2-7; 9 bases are a match to TRBD2. The CDR3 contains 18 residues. Germline V gene data show CDR1 as MGHDK and CDR2 as SYGVNS. V dropped 3 bases and J dropped 5; count of bases not matched to a gene: 17. The CDR3 loop is CASSDPGPYLAGVHEQYF. CDR3 nucleotides: TGTGCCAGCAGTGATCCAGGACCCTACTTAGCGGGAGTACACGAGCAGTACTTC.

Many counts were recorded for this clonotype. The rearrangement joins TRBV12-3 or TRBV12-4 to TRBJ2-7, with D unclear. V shed 3 bases and J shed 0 bases, with 9 bases lying between them. This CDR3 comprises 14 residues. CDR3 nucleotides: TGTGCCAGCAGTTTTCACGCGAGCTCCTACGAGCAGTACTTC. Protein sequence: CASSFHASSYEQYF.

The chain's CDR3 is CASNEQGIQETQYF. CDR3 coding DNA: TGTGCCAGCAACGAACAGGGGATCCAAGAGACCCAGTACTTC. This chain connects TRBV7-3 to TRBJ2-5; 7 bases align to TRBD1. From germline, CDR1 is SGHTA and CDR2 FQGTGA. This CDR3 contains 14 residues. V shed 7 bases, J shed 1 base, and the junction held 6 bases outside the gene matches.

This clonotype turned up a few times. V is TRBV20-1 and J is TRBJ2-2; TRBD1 aligns across 10 bases. The germline gives CDR1 DFQATT, CDR2 SNEGSKA (reference sequence). V lost 0 bases, J lost 6 bases, and 10 bases stayed unmatched. The CDR3 contains 17 residues. The CDR3 loop reads CSARDPLGQGEAGELFF. The DNA for the CDR3 is TGCAGTGCTAGAGATCCCCTCGGACAGGGGGAGGCCGGGGAGCTGTTTTTT.

In nucleotides, the CDR3 is TGTGCCAGCAGTCTCGACAGCAATATGAACACTGAAGCTTTCTTT. Translated: CASSLDSNMNTEAFF. The chain joins TRBV12-3 or TRBV12-4 to TRBJ1-1, with D maybe TRBD1 (5 bases). Trimming took 5 bases from V and 0 from J, leaving 13 bases between them. CDR3 size: 15 residues.

This clonotype came up many times. The rearrangement joins TRBV25-1 to TRBJ2-7; 7 nucleotides line up with TRBD1. This CDR3 has 14 residues. V lost 3 bases, J lost 7 bases, and 9 bases stayed unmatched. Germline CDR1 reads MGHDK; CDR2 reads SYGVNS. The CDR3 spells CASSDGTEFREQYF. CDR3 in DNA: TGTGCCAGCAGTGACGGGACAGAGTTTCGGGAGCAGTACTTC.